These 3 T cell receptor beta chains originate from one sample sequenced in a study of OX40 agonist ivuxolimab in advanced cancers. Method: immunoSEQ multiplex PCR; TCRdb's copy keeps in-frame clones and lacks some. The table has 75,000 to 80,000 clones, about 84% seen once. The material sequenced was CD4+ or CD8+ T cells sorted from blood, taken in a trial of the OX40 agonist ivuxolimab. All receptors come from an adult with an advanced solid tumor such as melanoma, head and neck, liver or kidney cancer.

This clone appeared a few times. The V gene is TRBV6-6, the J gene TRBJ2-7; maybe TRBD1 (6 bases). The germline V gene has CDR1 MNHNY and CDR2 SVGAGI (reference sequence). V was cut by 6 bases and J by 2 bases, with 14 bases left in between. The CDR3 has 14 residues. The chain's CDR3 is CASRAKGVTYEQYF. CDR3 in DNA: TGTGCCAGCAGAGCGAAGGGGGTAACCTACGAGCAGTACTTC.

This clone came up many times. This chain links TRBV19 with TRBJ2-1; 7 bases are a match to TRBD1. The CDR3 contains 15 residues. V gave up 3 bases and J gave up 5 bases; unmatched junction bases: 7. Germline-derived CDR1 and CDR2 are LNHDA and SQIVND (reference sequence). This CDR3 is CASSIPYDRDNEQFF. CDR3 DNA: TGTGCCAGTAGTATCCCTTACGACAGGGACAATGAGCAGTTCTTC.

This rearrangement joins TRBV5-1 to TRBJ1-3, with D possibly being TRBD1 (6 bases). The V gene lost 4 bases and the J gene lost 0 bases, with 11 bases spanning the gap. Germline CDR1 and CDR2: SGHRS and YFSETQ. The CDR3 totals 15 residues. DNA of the CDR3: TGCGCCAGCAGCCACGGGACAAACTCTGGAAACACCATATATTTT. Its protein product is CASSHGTNSGNTIYF.